The 32 T cell receptor beta chains in this list originate from one sample, sequenced in a study of blood T cell repertoires in COVID-19. The protocol was immunoSEQ multiplex PCR, while the TCRdb copy is restricted to in-frame clones and leaves out a portion. The sample holds 150,000 or so clones, around 85% seen once. Sequences were obtained from peripheral blood. Receptor source: a woman older than 75 with acute or convalescent COVID-19.

J is TRBJ1-2 and V is TRBV7-9; D not resolved. V lost 6 bases and J lost 8, with 13 bases in between. The CDR3 sequence is 12 residues long. Germline V gene lookup returns CDR1 SEHNR and CDR2 FQNEAQ (reference sequence). The CDR3 region is CASSIETSGYTF. The CDR3 nucleotides are TGTGCCAGCAGTATCGAGACAAGCGGCTACACCTTC.

A few counts support this clone. This chain uses TRBV19 with TRBJ1-2; 7 bases match TRBD1. Per the germline V gene, CDR1 is LNHDA and CDR2 is SQIVND (reference sequence). The ends lost 10 bases at V and 5 bases at J; junction bases unmatched: 7. The length of the CDR3 is 12 residues. CDR3 nucleotide sequence: TGTGCCACCGGGGGACAGCGGTATGGCTACACCTTC. Its translation is CATGGQRYGYTF.

V usage is TRBV20-1 and J usage is TRBJ2-2, with 7 nucleotides matching TRBD1. This CDR3 contains 15 residues. V lost 3 bases, J lost 6 bases, and 10 bases stayed unmatched. Germline V gene lookup returns CDR1 DFQATT and CDR2 SNEGSKA (reference sequence). Here the CDR3 DNA reads TGCAGTGCTAGTCGCCCAGGGGGATTGGCCGGGGAGCTGTTTTTT. Translating gives CSASRPGGLAGELFF.

The genes are TRBV14 and TRBJ2-3; D is unresolved. V was trimmed by 4 bases and J by 2 bases, leaving 4 bases between them. CDR1 is SGHDN, CDR2 FVKESK, per germline. The CDR3 runs 12 residues. Here the CDR3 reads CASSPVTDTQYF. In DNA form, the CDR3 reads TGTGCCAGCAGCCCAGTCACAGATACGCAGTATTTT.

The chain has TRBV6-2 or TRBV6-3 and TRBJ2-5; D perhaps matches TRBD1 (6 bases). The V gene's germline CDR1 is MNHEY and CDR2 SVGEGT. V was cut by 2 bases and J by 2 bases, with 15 bases left in between. The CDR3 sequence is 16 residues long. The CDR3 region has the DNA TGTGCCAGCAGTTACCCCGACAGGCAGGGGCAAGAGACCCAGTACTTC. It yields the protein CASSYPDRQGQETQYF.

The CDR3 reads CASSPGLTNEKLFF. The CDR3 DNA follows: TGTGCCAGCTCACCAGGGCTGACTAATGAAAAACTGTTTTTT. This chain uses TRBV18 with TRBJ1-4, with D hard to call. The V gene's germline CDR1 is KGHSH and CDR2 LQKENI. V lost 2 bases and J 2 bases, leaving 6 bases between the germline ends. The CDR3 covers 14 residues.

The chain recombines TRBV7-3 with TRBJ2-7; D possibly corresponds to TRBD1 (6 bases). The V gene lost 0 bases and the J gene lost 6 bases, with 12 bases spanning the gap. Per germline, CDR1 SGHTA and CDR2 FQGTGA. The CDR3 loop spans 14 amino acids. As DNA, the CDR3 is TGTGCCAGCAGCTTAACCTGGGACACGGGCGAGCAGTACTTC. Translated, it gives CASSLTWDTGEQYF.

The CDR3 sequence is CASSQEERGRNQPQHF. CDR3 coding DNA: TGCGCCAGCAGCCAAGAAGAAAGGGGGCGGAATCAGCCCCAGCATTTT. The chain carries TRBV4-1 and TRBJ1-5; 7 bases match TRBD1. Germline V CDR1 and CDR2: MGHRA, YSYEKL. Losses at the gene ends were 0 bases for V and 4 bases for J; bases not matched to a gene: 6. This CDR3 is built from 16 residues.

This clone was picked up one time. This rearrangement joins TRBV5-6 to TRBJ2-3; 8 bases fit TRBD2. The CDR3 has 16 amino acids. The ends lost 0 bases at V and 5 bases at J; junction bases unmatched: 8. Germline loops: CDR1 SGHDT, CDR2 YYEEEE. Here the CDR3 reads CASSLVGLGRGDTQYF. CDR3 sequence (DNA): TGTGCCAGCAGCTTGGTGGGACTAGGTAGGGGAGATACGCAGTATTTT.

J is TRBJ1-1 and V is TRBV18; D unclear. CDR1 and CDR2 (germline): KGHSH, LQKENI. The CDR3 totals 14 residues. V lost 3 bases and J 6 bases, leaving 14 bases between the germline ends. The CDR3 DNA is TGTGCCAGCTCACCCCTACCCGCGCGCTCTGAAGCTTTCTTT. The encoded protein is CASSPLPARSEAFF.

The rearrangement links TRBV5-1 to TRBJ2-3, with D tentatively TRBD2 (6 bases). CDR1 is SGHRS and CDR2 is YFSETQ in the germline V gene. The V end lost 4 bases, the J end lost 4 bases, and 19 bases lay between the germline ends. The CDR3 totals 16 residues. The CDR3 region is CASSTELPRRADTQYF. The CDR3 DNA reads as TGCGCCAGCAGCACTGAACTTCCCCGGAGGGCAGATACGCAGTATTTT.

The V and J genes are TRBV7-6 and TRBJ2-1; tentative D call: TRBD2 (6 bases). CDR1 and CDR2 from the germline V gene are SGHVS and FNYEAQ. The V end was cut by 2 bases, the J end by 14 bases, with 25 bases between. The length of the CDR3 is 16 residues. The chain's CDR3 is CASSLTMETQKRGKFF. CDR3 coding DNA: TGTGCCAGCAGCTTAACGATGGAGACCCAAAAACGGGGGAAGTTCTTC.

This sequence joins TRBV19 and TRBJ1-2; D is unclear. V was clipped by 4 bases and J by 2 bases, with 17 bases between them. Germline-derived CDR1 and CDR2 are LNHDA and SQIVND (reference sequence). The CDR3 is 16 residues long. The CDR3 nucleotides are TGTGCCAGTAGTAGCCACCAGACGGGTAGAAACTATGGCTACACCTTC. It specifies CASSSHQTGRNYGYTF.

This clone was observed a single time. The chain links TRBV2 to TRBJ2-5; D is perhaps TRBD2 (6 bases). V shed 6 bases and J shed 4 bases, with 21 bases lying between them. Germline loops: CDR1 SNHLY, CDR2 FYNNEI. This CDR3 has 16 amino acids. CDR3 DNA: TGTGCCAGCAGCTTCGGAGGGGCCCAGGTGAGAGAGACCCAGTACTTC. Its translation: CASSFGGAQVRETQYF.

The chain joins TRBV18 to TRBJ1-2; 7 nucleotides match TRBD1. Trimming removed 0 bases from V and 4 bases from J; junction bases left unmatched: 2. The CDR3 has 14 residues. Germline CDR1 is KGHSH and CDR2 is LQKENI. The CDR3 reads CASSPPGQTYGYTF. The CDR3 bases are TGTGCCAGCTCACCACCGGGACAGACCTATGGCTACACCTTC. The full variable domain, in which reference TRBV18 and TRBJ1-2 provide the parts outside the CDR3, is NAGVMQNPRHLVRRRGQEARLRCSPMKGHSHVYWYRQLPEEGLKFMVYLQKENIIDESGMPKERFSAEFPKEGPSILRIQQVVRGDSAAYFCASSPPGQTYGYTFGSGTRLTVV.

The sample holds one count of this clone. The chain is built from TRBV19 and TRBJ2-7; 7 bases fit TRBD1. CDR1 is LNHDA, CDR2 SQIVND, per germline (reference sequence). With 5 bases clipped from V and 3 bases from J, the junction kept 22 bases outside the gene matches. The CDR3 runs to 19 residues. This CDR3 is CASSPPHRGNYYYYYEQYF. DNA for the CDR3: TGTGCCAGTAGTCCCCCCCACAGGGGCAACTACTACTACTACTACGAGCAGTACTTC.

The chain uses TRBV11-1 and TRBJ1-3, with D hard to call. Trimming removed 3 bases at V and 0 bases at J, with 3 bases between. Germline CDR1 SGHAT, CDR2 FQDESV (reference sequence). This CDR3 has 13 residues. In DNA form, the CDR3 reads TGTGCCAGCAGCTTCAACTCTGGAAACACCATATATTTT. Encoded protein: CASSFNSGNTIYF.

The rearrangement joins TRBV19 to TRBJ1-2; 7 nucleotides agree with TRBD1. In germline, CDR1 is LNHDA, CDR2 SQIVND (reference sequence). The CDR3 consists of 14 residues. V was clipped by 6 bases and J by 7 bases; unmatched bases: 11. In DNA, the CDR3 is TGTGCCAGTAGATCACGCGACAGGGTCTTTGGCTACACCTTC. Its translation is CASRSRDRVFGYTF.

The chain links TRBV3-1 (or the pseudogene TRBV3-2) to TRBJ2-3; TRBD2 matches at 11 bases. This CDR3 is 15 amino acids long. The V gene end was trimmed by 2 bases and the J gene end by 5 bases; junction bases not matched to a gene: 3. Germline V gives CDR1 LGHDT, CDR2 YNNKEL (reference sequence). CDR3 nucleotides: TGTGCCAGCAGCCAACAGACTAGCGGGATAGATACGCAGTATTTT. Its protein product is CASSQQTSGIDTQYF.

The rearrangement joins TRBV19 to TRBJ1-2; D not resolved. Trimming left V 3 bases short and J 4 bases short, with 9 bases between. Germline lookup yields CDR1 LNHDA and CDR2 SQIVND (reference sequence). The CDR3 loop spans 13 amino acids. The CDR3 is CASSMTFAYGYTF. CDR3 DNA: TGTGCCAGTAGTATGACTTTTGCCTATGGCTACACCTTC. Full variable domain (missing parts from reference TRBV19 and TRBJ1-2): DGGITQSPKYLFRKEGQNVTLSCEQNLNHDAMYWYRQDPGQGLRLIYYSQIVNDFQKGDIAEGYSVSREKKESFPLTVTSAQKNPTAFYLCASSMTFAYGYTFGSGTRLTVV.

The chain carries TRBV24-1 and TRBJ2-1; 7 positions match TRBD2. The CDR3 covers 15 residues. The germline V gene has CDR1 KGHDR and CDR2 SFDVKD. Trimming removed 4 bases from V and 5 bases from J; junction bases left unmatched: 7. DNA for the CDR3: TGTGCCACCAGTGACGGGCCAGGGAGGGACAATGAGCAGTTCTTC. Its protein is CATSDGPGRDNEQFF.

The gene calls are TRBV15 and TRBJ1-1, with D unresolved. V lost 3 bases to trimming and J lost 1 base, with 12 bases between them. The CDR3 is made up of 15 amino acids. Germline CDR1 reads LNHNV; CDR2 reads YYDKDF (reference sequence). CDR3 nucleotide sequence: TGTGCCACCAGCAGGCCAATCGGGTGGAACACTGAAGCTTTCTTT. It is translated as CATSRPIGWNTEAFF.

The V gene is TRBV5-1, the J gene TRBJ1-3; 7 bases match TRBD1. Per the germline V gene, CDR1 is SGHRS and CDR2 is YFSETQ. V lost 4 bases and J lost 0; bases outside the gene matches: 7. The CDR3 is 16 residues long. This chain's CDR3 is CASSALQGNSGNTIYF. The CDR3, as DNA: TGCGCCAGCAGCGCTTTACAGGGGAACTCTGGAAACACCATATATTTT.

This sequence joins TRBV29-1 and TRBJ1-1; D remains ambiguous. This CDR3 contains 10 residues. Trimming removed 7 bases from V and 1 base from J, with 4 bases in between. Germline V gene sequence: CDR1 SQVTM, CDR2 ANQGSEA. The CDR3 protein is CSAGNTEAFF. The CDR3 DNA reads TGCAGCGCCGGGAACACTGAAGCTTTCTTT.

The chain joins TRBV19 to TRBJ2-1, with 8 bases matching TRBD1. The CDR3 is 15 residues long. The V gene end was trimmed by 6 bases and the J gene end by 4 bases; junction bases not matched to a gene: 8. Per germline, CDR1 LNHDA and CDR2 SQIVND (reference sequence). In DNA form, the CDR3 reads TGTGCCAGTAGACAAGACAGGGGTGCGTACAATGAGCAGTTCTTC. This codes for CASRQDRGAYNEQFF.

The chain uses TRBV4-3 and TRBJ1-6; TRBD1 matches 7 bases. J gave up 10 bases and V 1 base, and 7 bases lay outside the gene matches. Germline CDR1 reads LGHNA; CDR2 reads YSLEER. The CDR3 has 15 amino acids. The CDR3 loop reads CASSQAQGDLSPLHF. In DNA form, the CDR3 reads TGCGCCAGCAGCCAAGCGCAGGGGGATCTGTCACCCCTCCACTTT.

Remarks on this clone: Distinct nucleotide sequences in the sample also encode this CDR3. The V gene is TRBV5-1, the J gene TRBJ1-5; 8 bases fit TRBD1. This CDR3 has 15 residues. Germline V lookup: CDR1 SGHRS, CDR2 YFSETQ. V dropped 0 bases and J dropped 1; count of bases not matched to a gene: 0. The CDR3 bases are TGCGCCAGCAGCTTGGGGGACAGGAGCAATCAGCCCCAGCATTTT. It is translated as CASSLGDRSNQPQHF.

The chain uses TRBV7-9 and TRBJ1-3, with D uncertain. The V end lost 6 bases, the J end lost 4 bases, and 13 bases lay between the germline ends. This CDR3 region has 14 residues. Germline lookup yields CDR1 SEHNR and CDR2 FQNEAQ (reference sequence). CDR3 nucleotide sequence: TGTGCCAGCAGGTTCCTAGGAGAAGGAAACACCATATATTTT. Amino acids: CASRFLGEGNTIYF.

The chain is built from TRBV21-1 and TRBJ1-2; whether TRBD1, the table's D call, matches the DNA was not checked. TRBV21-1 is shown as a pseudogene. There are 17 residues in the CDR3. CDR3: CASSKEGQGAPNYGYTF. The CDR3 region has the DNA TGTGCCAGCAGCAAAGAGGGACAGGGGGCCCCTAACTATGGCTACACCTTC.

This chain joins TRBV6-4 and TRBJ1-5; perhaps TRBD1 as D (5 bases). Deletions cut 6 bases from V and 3 bases from J, with 12 bases between. CDR1 is MRHNA, CDR2 SNTAGT, per germline. This CDR3 is built from 14 residues. The CDR3: CASRGRQPNQPQHF. The CDR3 DNA sequence: TGTGCCAGCAGAGGCCGACAGCCCAATCAGCCCCAGCATTTT.

CDR3 sequence: CASSLRRQSSYNSPLHF. CDR3 nucleotides: TGTGCCAGCAGTCTCCGACGACAGAGCTCCTATAATTCACCCCTCCACTTT. V gene TRBV27 combines with J gene TRBJ1-6; possible D gene TRBD1, 5 bases. The V and J ends lost 5 bases and 0 bases respectively, with 14 bases between them. This CDR3 spans 17 amino acids. Germline V gives CDR1 MNHEY, CDR2 SMNVEV (reference sequence).

The V gene is TRBV12-5, the J gene TRBJ1-2; D is uncertain. Germline loops: CDR1 LGHNT, CDR2 FRNRAP. The CDR3 length is 13 residues. Trimming removed 5 bases from V and 4 bases from J, with 11 bases in between. In DNA form, the CDR3 reads TGTGCTAGTGGTATCGGGGTGGGCTATGGCTACACCTTC. Its translation: CASGIGVGYGYTF.